The entry below gives a single TCR beta chain sequence along with its context. The antigen is not known. In germline, CDR1 is MNHEY, CDR2 SMNVEV (reference sequence). This CDR3 has 13 amino acids. Next came a second PCR, run for roughly 6 to 11 cycles, which used a sample-barcoded 5' primer along with a J-beta primer mix. MiXCR, run by TCRdb on the 5' RACE reads, gives a single entry per CDR3 protein. The table lists some 1.8 million distinct CDR3 sequences, around 42% of them singletons. This record comes from a study of blood T cells in healthy people across ages. Findings and caveats of the study: Higher diversity and more naive CD4+ cells were features of long-lived donors, compared to aged donors.

V gene TRBV27 combines with J gene TRBJ2-5; no clear D gene. The tail of the sequence fits TRBJ2-7 better, so the J call may be wrong. Material for sequencing was blood. The source is a human donor in good health. As DNA, the CDR3 is TGTGCCAGCAGTGAACAGCTGCCCTACGAGCAGTACTTC. It encodes CASSEQLPYEQYF.